These T cell receptor beta chains were read from a single sample in a study of blood T cell repertoires in COVID-19. The assay was immunoSEQ multiplex PCR, and TCRdb's table has in-frame clones only and misses some. Of fewer than 200,000 clones listed, approximately 90% are singletons. Sample: peripheral blood. The receptors originated from a man in his late teens or twenties with COVID-19, enrolled during active disease. CDR3s include the opening cysteine and the closing phenylalanine or tryptophan. Each record gives: V gene, J gene, clone size, CDR3 length, D gene, CDR3 protein, CDR3 DNA. The D gene is left open where the match is weak. Where a row states a size, it is once, few, many or the class of an expanded clone; other rows omit it.

>TRBV28|TRBJ1-1|NA|15|NA
CASRIPGTLNTEAFF
TGTGCCAGCAGGATCCCCGGGACACTGAACACTGAAGCTTTCTTT
>TRBV12-3/TRBV12-4|TRBJ1-1|once|13|NA
CAASGHMNTEAFF
TGTGCCGCCTCGGGACATATGAACACTGAAGCTTTCTTT
>TRBV5-1|TRBJ1-2|NA|14|NA
CASSLDLPDYGYTF
TGCGCCAGCAGCTTGGATCTCCCGGACTATGGCTACACCTTC
>TRBV14|TRBJ2-7|NA|15|TRBD2
CASSPLAGAVYEQYF
TGTGCCAGCAGCCCACTAGCGGGAGCCGTATATGAGCAGTACTTC
>TRBV7-6|TRBJ2-7|NA|14|NA
CASSLGLGAVEQYF
TGTGCCAGCAGCTTAGGGTTAGGGGCTGTCGAGCAGTACTTC
>TRBV15|TRBJ2-1|NA|13|TRBD2
CATGAGGSGEQFF
TGTGCCACCGGGGCGGGAGGGTCTGGAGAGCAGTTCTTC
>TRBV28|TRBJ1-2|once|14|TRBD1
CASSYRGEDYGYTF
TGTGCCAGCAGTTACAGGGGAGAGGACTATGGCTACACCTTC
>TRBV9|TRBJ2-2|NA|13|NA
CASSVVSTGELFF
TGTGCCAGCAGCGTAGTGAGCACCGGGGAGCTGTTTTTT
>TRBV4-3|TRBJ2-1|NA|17|TRBD2
CASSQDPLAGALNEQFF
TGCGCCAGCAGCCAAGACCCTCTCGCGGGAGCCCTAAATGAGCAGTTCTTC
>TRBV2|TRBJ2-1|NA|20|TRBD2
CASSVEGLAGLTSSYNEQFF
TGTGCCAGCAGTGTAGAGGGACTAGCGGGACTGACAAGCTCCTACAATGAGCAGTTCTTC
>TRBV27|TRBJ2-3|NA|14|NA
CASSQVDRRGTQYF
TGTGCCAGCAGTCAGGTGGACCGGAGGGGTACGCAGTATTTT
>TRBV2|TRBJ2-2|NA|15|TRBD1
CASSFTGGSAGELFF
TGTGCCAGCTCGTTTACAGGGGGCTCGGCCGGGGAGCTGTTTTTT
>TRBV4-2|TRBJ2-3|NA|17|TRBD2
CASSQVGTSGGTDTQYF
TGTGCCAGCAGCCAAGTGGGGACTAGCGGGGGCACAGATACGCAGTATTTT
>TRBV5-6|TRBJ2-1|NA|11|NA
CASSGEDEQFF
TGTGCCAGCAGTGGGGAGGATGAGCAGTTCTTC
>TRBV5-6|TRBJ2-4|NA|17|TRBD2
CASSLEGSGRARDIQYF
TGTGCCAGCAGCTTGGAAGGTAGCGGGAGGGCCAGGGACATTCAGTACTTC
>TRBV7-9|TRBJ1-6|NA|16|NA
CASSHQESSYNSPLHF
TGTGCCAGCAGCCATCAAGAGAGCTCCTATAATTCACCCCTCCACTTT
>TRBV5-6|TRBJ2-7|NA|13|NA
CASSPLDSYEQYF
TGTGCCAGCAGCCCCCTAGACAGTTACGAGCAGTACTTC
>TRBV27|TRBJ2-4|NA|16|NA
CASRSEEYRTKNIQYF
TGTGCCAGTCGAAGTGAGGAGTATCGTACCAAAAACATTCAGTACTTC
>TRBV5-5|TRBJ1-4|NA|15|TRBD1
CASSFRDRANEKLFF
TGTGCCAGCAGCTTCCGAGACAGGGCTAATGAAAAACTGTTTTTT
>TRBV7-2|TRBJ2-5|NA|15|TRBD2
CASSLAARGGETQYF
TGTGCCAGCAGCTTAGCCGCGCGGGGGGGAGAGACCCAGTACTTC
>TRBV27|TRBJ1-1|NA|12|NA
CASADMNTEAFF
TGTGCCAGCGCCGACATGAACACTGAAGCTTTCTTT
>TRBV19|TRBJ1-6|NA|14|TRBD1
CASSIGQGISPLHF
TGTGCCAGTAGTATAGGACAGGGGATTTCACCCCTCCACTTT
>TRBV7-8|TRBJ2-7|NA|11|NA
CASSSRDEQYF
TGTGCCAGCAGCTCCCGAGACGAGCAGTACTTC
>TRBV28|TRBJ1-2|NA|16|TRBD1
CASTKKTGTGLHGYTF
TGTGCCAGCACCAAAAAGACCGGGACAGGGTTACATGGCTACACCTTC
>TRBV6-2/TRBV6-3|TRBJ2-3|NA|15|TRBD2
CASSQTSGHTDTQYF
TGTGCCAGCAGCCAGACTAGCGGGCATACAGATACGCAGTATTTT
>TRBV30|TRBJ2-3|NA|15|NA
CAWSNHRAIKYTQYF
TGTGCCTGGAGTAACCACAGGGCAATCAAATATACGCAGTATTTT
>TRBV28|TRBJ1-3|once|12|NA
CASSDTGNTIYF
TGTGCCAGCAGTGATACAGGAAACACCATATATTTT
>TRBV6-4|TRBJ2-3|NA|18|TRBD2
CASPKIGTSGTSTDTQYF
TGTGCCAGCCCTAAAATAGGGACTAGCGGGACCAGCACAGATACGCAGTATTTT
>TRBV6-4|TRBJ1-4|NA|15|NA
CASAGEYPTNEKLFF
TGTGCCAGCGCGGGAGAATATCCGACTAATGAAAAACTGTTTTTT
>TRBV12-3/TRBV12-4|TRBJ1-1|NA|13|NA
CASSFGENTEAFF
TGTGCCAGCAGTTTCGGAGAGAACACTGAAGCTTTCTTT
>TRBV28|TRBJ1-5|NA|17|TRBD1
CASSLEPTGKWNQPQHF
TGTGCCAGCAGTTTAGAACCGACAGGGAAGTGGAATCAGCCCCAGCATTTT
>TRBV5-5|TRBJ1-4|NA|16|NA
CASSAADGRHNEKLFF
TGTGCCAGCAGCGCGGCAGATGGCCGCCATAATGAAAAACTGTTTTTT
>TRBV5-1|TRBJ2-1|NA|17|TRBD2
CASRSLAGGGTYNEQFF
TGCGCCAGCAGATCGCTAGCGGGAGGGGGCACCTACAATGAGCAGTTCTTC
>TRBV6-2/TRBV6-3|TRBJ1-2|NA|12|NA
CASSYEGIGYTF
TGTGCCAGCAGTTATGAGGGTATTGGCTACACCTTC
>TRBV30|TRBJ2-7|NA|12|NA
CAWGRLPYEQYF
TGTGCCTGGGGGCGGCTCCCCTACGAGCAGTACTTC
>TRBV28|TRBJ2-7|NA|16|TRBD1
CASSLVTGGRGYEQYF
TGTGCCAGCAGTTTGGTGACAGGGGGACGGGGCTACGAGCAGTACTTC
>TRBV7-2|TRBJ2-6|many|15|NA
CASSLGVSGANVLTF
TGTGCCAGCAGCTTAGGCGTATCTGGGGCCAACGTCCTGACTTTC
>TRBV7-2|TRBJ1-3|NA|15|NA
CASSLTGLSGNTIYF
TGTGCCAGCAGCCTAACAGGTCTCTCTGGAAACACCATATATTTT
>TRBV7-8|TRBJ2-7|NA|17|TRBD2
CASRLQPREAGAYEQYF
TGTGCCAGCAGGCTCCAACCGCGGGAGGCCGGCGCCTACGAGCAGTACTTC
>TRBV4-1|TRBJ1-6|few|15|TRBD1
CASSQPGTADSPLHF
TGCGCCAGCAGCCAGCCCGGGACAGCAGATTCACCCCTCCACTTT
>TRBV28|TRBJ1-2|few|12|NA
CASSFRGTGYTF
TGTGCCAGCAGTTTCCGGGGTACTGGCTACACCTTC
>TRBV4-3|TRBJ2-6|NA|16|NA
CASSQDGTSGANVLTF
TGCGCCAGCAGCCAAGATGGGACATCTGGGGCCAACGTCCTGACTTTC
>TRBV27|TRBJ2-3|NA|16|TRBD2
CASMSRLAGPTDTQYF
TGTGCCAGCATGTCACGACTAGCGGGACCCACAGATACGCAGTATTTT
>TRBV5-6|TRBJ1-5|NA|17|NA
CASSLDRGTGSNQPQHF
TGTGCCAGCAGCTTGGATCGGGGTACGGGTAGCAATCAGCCCCAGCATTTT
>TRBV9|TRBJ1-2|NA|13|NA
CASSRQPNYGYTF
TGTGCCAGCAGCCGACAGCCTAACTATGGCTACACCTTC
>TRBV19|TRBJ1-5|NA|15|NA
CASSMRLQAYQPQHF
TGTGCCAGTAGTATGAGATTGCAGGCCTATCAGCCCCAGCATTTT
>TRBV28|TRBJ2-7|NA|15|NA
CASSFLSTGRNEQYF
TGTGCCAGCAGTTTTCTCTCGACAGGGAGGAACGAGCAGTACTTC
>TRBV10-3|TRBJ1-4|few|10|NA
CAVGGEKLLF
TGTGCGGTCGGGGGGGAAAAACTGCTTTTT
>TRBV18|TRBJ1-1|NA|15|NA
CASSPPAGVNTEAFF
TGTGCCAGCTCACCACCGGCGGGGGTGAACACTGAAGCTTTCTTT